The clone carrying this T cell receptor (beta chain) is medium-sized. This specimen comes from a study of graft-versus-host responses after intestinal transplantation. Produced via immunoSEQ multiplex PCR; TCRdb's table is partial and in-frame only. The sample has roughly 20,000 clones; 35% to 40% are singletons. The V end lost 1 base, the J end lost 10 bases, and 6 bases lay between the germline ends. The CDR3 is 11 amino acids. CDR1 and CDR2 (germline): SGHDT, YYEEEE. The clonotype comes from a human patient who received an intestinal transplant. The genes are TRBV5-6 and TRBJ2-1; TRBD1 might be the D (5 bases). The sequences come from alloreactive CD4+ T cells from a mixed lymphocyte reaction culture, collected before intestinal transplant. Subset here: CFSE-low proliferating T cells sorted from approximately 6-day pre-transplant mixed lymphocyte reaction (GvH or HvG direction). The CDR3 region has the DNA TGTGCCAGCAGCTTGTGGGGCGAGCAGTTCTTC. It encodes CASSLWGEQFF.